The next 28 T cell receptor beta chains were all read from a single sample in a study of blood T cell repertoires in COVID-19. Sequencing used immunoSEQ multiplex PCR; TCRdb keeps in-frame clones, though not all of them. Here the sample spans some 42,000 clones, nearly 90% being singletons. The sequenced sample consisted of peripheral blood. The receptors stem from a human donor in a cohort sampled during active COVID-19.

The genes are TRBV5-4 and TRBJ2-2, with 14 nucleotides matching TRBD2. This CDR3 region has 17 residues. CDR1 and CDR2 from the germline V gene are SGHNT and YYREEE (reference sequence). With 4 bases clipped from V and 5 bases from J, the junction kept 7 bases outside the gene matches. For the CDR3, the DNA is TGTGCCAGCAGCAGAAAGACTAGCGGGGGGGCGACCGGGGAGCTGTTTTTT. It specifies CASSRKTSGGATGELFF.

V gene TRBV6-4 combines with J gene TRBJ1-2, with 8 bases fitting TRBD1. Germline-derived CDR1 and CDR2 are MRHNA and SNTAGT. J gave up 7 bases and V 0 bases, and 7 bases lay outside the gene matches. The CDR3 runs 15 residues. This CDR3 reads CASSDSKQGAPGYTF. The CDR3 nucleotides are TGTGCCAGCAGTGACTCGAAGCAGGGGGCGCCTGGCTACACCTTC.

CDR3 in amino acids: CASSPQRTVAKNIQYF. In DNA form, the CDR3 reads TGTGCCAGCAGCCCCCAGAGGACAGTAGCCAAAAACATTCAGTACTTC. The chain couples TRBV7-9 to TRBJ2-4; a weak D match, TRBD1 (6 bases). CDR3 length equals 16 residues. Trimming shortened V by 5 bases and J by 0 bases, and 14 bases separated the two germline ends. The germline CDR1 and CDR2 sequences are SEHNR and FQNEAQ (reference sequence).

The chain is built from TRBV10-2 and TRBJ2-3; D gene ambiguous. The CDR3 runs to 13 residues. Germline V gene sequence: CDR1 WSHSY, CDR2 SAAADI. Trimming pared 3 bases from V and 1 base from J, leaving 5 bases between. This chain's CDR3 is CASSDQGTDTQYF. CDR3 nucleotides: TGCGCCAGCAGTGATCAGGGCACAGATACGCAGTATTTT.

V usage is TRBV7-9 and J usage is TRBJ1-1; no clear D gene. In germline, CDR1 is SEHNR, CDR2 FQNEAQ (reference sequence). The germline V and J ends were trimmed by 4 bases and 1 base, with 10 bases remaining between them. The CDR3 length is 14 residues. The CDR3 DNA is TGTGCCAGCAGCTCTATACTTGAGAACACTGAAGCTTTCTTT. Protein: CASSSILENTEAFF.

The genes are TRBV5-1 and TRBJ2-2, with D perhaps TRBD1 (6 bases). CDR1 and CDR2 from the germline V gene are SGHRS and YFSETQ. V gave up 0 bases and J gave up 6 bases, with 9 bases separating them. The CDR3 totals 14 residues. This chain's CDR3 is CASSLGAGAGELFF. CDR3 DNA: TGCGCCAGCAGCTTGGGGGCAGGGGCCGGGGAGCTGTTTTTT.

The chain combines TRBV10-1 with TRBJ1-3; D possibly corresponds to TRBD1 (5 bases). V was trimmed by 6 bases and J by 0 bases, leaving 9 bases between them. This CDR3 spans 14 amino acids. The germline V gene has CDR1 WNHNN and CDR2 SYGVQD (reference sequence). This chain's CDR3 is CASRKDNSGNTIYF. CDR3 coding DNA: TGCGCCAGCAGGAAGGACAACTCTGGAAACACCATATATTTT.

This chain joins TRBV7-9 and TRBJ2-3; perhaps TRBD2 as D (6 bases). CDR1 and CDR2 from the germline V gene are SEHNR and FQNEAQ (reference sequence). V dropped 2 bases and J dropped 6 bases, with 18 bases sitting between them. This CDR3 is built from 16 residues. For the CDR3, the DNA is TGTGCCAGCAGCTTAACGACTAGAGGGTCCGGCGATACGCAGTATTTT. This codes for CASSLTTRGSGDTQYF. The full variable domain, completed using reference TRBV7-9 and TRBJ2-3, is DTGVSQNPRHKITKRGQNVTFRCDPISEHNRLYWYRQTLGQGPEFLTYFQNEAQLEKSRLLSDRFSAERPKGSFSTLEIQRTEQGDSAMYLCASSLTTRGSGDTQYFGPGTRLTVL.

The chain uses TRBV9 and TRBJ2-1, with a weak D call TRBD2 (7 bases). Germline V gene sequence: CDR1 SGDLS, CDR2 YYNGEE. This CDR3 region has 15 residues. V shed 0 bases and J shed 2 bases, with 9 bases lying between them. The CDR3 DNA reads TGTGCCAGCAGCGTAGCGGGGGGCACCTACAATGAGCAGTTCTTC. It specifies CASSVAGGTYNEQFF.

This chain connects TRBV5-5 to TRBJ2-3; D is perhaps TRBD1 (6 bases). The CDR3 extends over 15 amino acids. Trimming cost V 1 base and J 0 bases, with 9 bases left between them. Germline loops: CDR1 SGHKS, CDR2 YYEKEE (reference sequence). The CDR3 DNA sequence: TGTGCCAGCAGCTTGAGGCAGGGGAGCACAGATACGCAGTATTTT. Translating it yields CASSLRQGSTDTQYF.

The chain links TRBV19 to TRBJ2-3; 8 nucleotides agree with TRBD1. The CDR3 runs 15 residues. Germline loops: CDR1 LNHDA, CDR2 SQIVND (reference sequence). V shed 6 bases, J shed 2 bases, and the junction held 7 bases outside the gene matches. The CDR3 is CASRTGGSLTDTQYF. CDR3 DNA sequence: TGTGCCAGTAGAACAGGGGGAAGCCTCACAGATACGCAGTATTTT.

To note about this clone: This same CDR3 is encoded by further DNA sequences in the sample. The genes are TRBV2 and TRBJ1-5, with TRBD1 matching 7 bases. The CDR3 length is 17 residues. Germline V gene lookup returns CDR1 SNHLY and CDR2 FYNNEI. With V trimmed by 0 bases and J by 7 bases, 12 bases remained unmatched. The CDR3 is CASSEALGRGWGQPQHF. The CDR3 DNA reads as TGTGCCAGCAGTGAAGCGCTTGGCAGGGGGTGGGGGCAGCCCCAGCATTTT.

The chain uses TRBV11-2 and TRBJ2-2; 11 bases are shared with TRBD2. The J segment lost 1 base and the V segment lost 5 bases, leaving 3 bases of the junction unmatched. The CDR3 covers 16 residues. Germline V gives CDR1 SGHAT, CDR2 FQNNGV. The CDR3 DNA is TGTGCCAGCAGCCCAACTAGCGGGGGGAACACCGGGGAGCTGTTTTTT. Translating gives CASSPTSGGNTGELFF.

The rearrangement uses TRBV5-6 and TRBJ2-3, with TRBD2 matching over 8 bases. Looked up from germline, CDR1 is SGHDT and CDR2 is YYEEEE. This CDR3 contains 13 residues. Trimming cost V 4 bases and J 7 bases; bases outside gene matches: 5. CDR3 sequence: CASSREGKNTQYF. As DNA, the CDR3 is TGTGCCAGCAGCCGGGAGGGCAAGAATACGCAGTATTTT.

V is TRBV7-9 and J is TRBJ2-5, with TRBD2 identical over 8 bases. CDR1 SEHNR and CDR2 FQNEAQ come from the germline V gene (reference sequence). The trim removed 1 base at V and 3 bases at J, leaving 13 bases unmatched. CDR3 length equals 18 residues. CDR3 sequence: CASSLGFGLARAKETQYF. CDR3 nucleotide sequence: TGTGCCAGCAGCTTAGGGTTCGGACTAGCTAGAGCGAAAGAGACCCAGTACTTC. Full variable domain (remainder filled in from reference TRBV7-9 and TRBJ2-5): DTGVSQNPRHKITKRGQNVTFRCDPISEHNRLYWYRQTLGQGPEFLTYFQNEAQLEKSRLLSDRFSAERPKGSFSTLEIQRTEQGDSAMYLCASSLGFGLARAKETQYFGPGTRLLVL.

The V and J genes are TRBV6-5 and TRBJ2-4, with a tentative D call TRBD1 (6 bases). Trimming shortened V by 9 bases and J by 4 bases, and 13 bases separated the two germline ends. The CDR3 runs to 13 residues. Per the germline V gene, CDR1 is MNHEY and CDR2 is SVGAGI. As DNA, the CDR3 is TGTGCCAGTGGACAGCGTACGAAAAACATTCAGTACTTC. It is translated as CASGQRTKNIQYF.

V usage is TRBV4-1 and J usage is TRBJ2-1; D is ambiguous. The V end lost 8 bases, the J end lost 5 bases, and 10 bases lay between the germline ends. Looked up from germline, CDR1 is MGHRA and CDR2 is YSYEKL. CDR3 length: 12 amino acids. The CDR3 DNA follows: TGCGCCAGCGGGCACCATAACAATGAGCAGTTCTTC. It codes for CASGHHNNEQFF.

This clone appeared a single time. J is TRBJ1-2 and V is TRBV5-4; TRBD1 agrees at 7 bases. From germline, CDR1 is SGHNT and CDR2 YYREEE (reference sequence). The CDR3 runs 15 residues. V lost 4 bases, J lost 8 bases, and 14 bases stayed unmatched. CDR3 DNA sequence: TGTGCCAGCAGCCAACCGACAGGGACGCTGGGAGGCTACACCTTC. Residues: CASSQPTGTLGGYTF. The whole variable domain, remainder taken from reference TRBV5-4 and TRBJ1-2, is ETGVTQSPTHLIKTRGQQVTLRCSSQSGHNTVSWYQQALGQGPQFIFQYYREEENGRGNFPPRFSGLQFPNYSSELNVNALELDDSALYLCASSQPTGTLGGYTFGSGTRLTVV.

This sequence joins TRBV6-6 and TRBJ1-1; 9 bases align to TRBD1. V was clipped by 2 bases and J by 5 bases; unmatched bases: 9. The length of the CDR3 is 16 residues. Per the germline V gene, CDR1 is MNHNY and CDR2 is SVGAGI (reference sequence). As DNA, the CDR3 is TGTGCCAGCAGTTACCTTCCCGGGACAGGGCGGACTGAAGCTTTCTTT. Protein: CASSYLPGTGRTEAFF.

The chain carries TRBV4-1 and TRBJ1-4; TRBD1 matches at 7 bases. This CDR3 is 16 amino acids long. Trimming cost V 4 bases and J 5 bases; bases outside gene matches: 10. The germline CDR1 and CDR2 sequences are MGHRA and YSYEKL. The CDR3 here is CASSPGTVRLNEKLFF. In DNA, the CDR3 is TGCGCCAGCAGCCCCGGGACAGTCCGCTTGAATGAAAAACTGTTTTTT.

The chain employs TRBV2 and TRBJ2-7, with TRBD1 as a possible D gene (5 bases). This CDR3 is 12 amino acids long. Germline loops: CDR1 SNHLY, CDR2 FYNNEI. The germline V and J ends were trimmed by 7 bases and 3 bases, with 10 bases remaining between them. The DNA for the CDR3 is TGTGCCAGCAAAACAGGCTACTACGAGCAGTACTTC. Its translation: CASKTGYYEQYF.

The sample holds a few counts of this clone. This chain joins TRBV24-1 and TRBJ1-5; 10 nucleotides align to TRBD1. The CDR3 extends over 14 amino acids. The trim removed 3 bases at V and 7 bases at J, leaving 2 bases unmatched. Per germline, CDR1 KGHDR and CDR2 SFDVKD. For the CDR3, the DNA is TGTGCCACCAGTGATGGGACAGGGGTACAGCCCCAGCATTTT. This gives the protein CATSDGTGVQPQHF.

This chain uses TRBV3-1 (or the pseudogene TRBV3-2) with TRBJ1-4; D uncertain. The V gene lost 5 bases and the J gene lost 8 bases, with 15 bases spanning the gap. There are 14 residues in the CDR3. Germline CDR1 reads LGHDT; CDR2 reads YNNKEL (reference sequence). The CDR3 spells CASSTIPQVEKLFF. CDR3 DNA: TGTGCCAGCAGCACAATTCCGCAGGTGGAAAAACTGTTTTTT.

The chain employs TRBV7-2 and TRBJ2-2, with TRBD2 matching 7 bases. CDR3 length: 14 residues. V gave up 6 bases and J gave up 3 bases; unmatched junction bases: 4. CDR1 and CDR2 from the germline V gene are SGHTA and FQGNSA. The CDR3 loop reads CASRGGGYTGELFF. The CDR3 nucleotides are TGTGCCAGCAGGGGGGGAGGGTACACCGGGGAGCTGTTTTTT.

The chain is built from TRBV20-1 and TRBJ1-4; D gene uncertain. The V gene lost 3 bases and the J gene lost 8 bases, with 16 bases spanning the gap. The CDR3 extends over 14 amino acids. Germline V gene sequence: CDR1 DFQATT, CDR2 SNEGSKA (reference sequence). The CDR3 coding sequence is TGCAGTGCTAGTGGTACAGCCCCTGGGGAAAAACTGTTTTTT. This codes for CSASGTAPGEKLFF.

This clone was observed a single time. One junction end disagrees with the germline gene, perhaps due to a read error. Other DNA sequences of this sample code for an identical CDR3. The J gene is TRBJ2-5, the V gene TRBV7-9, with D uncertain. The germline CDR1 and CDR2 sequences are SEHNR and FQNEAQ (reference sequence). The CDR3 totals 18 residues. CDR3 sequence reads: CASSLGRNTAASLETQYF. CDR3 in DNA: TGTGCTAGCAGCTTAGGTCGAAACACAGCCGCGAGCTTGGAGACCCAGTACTTC.

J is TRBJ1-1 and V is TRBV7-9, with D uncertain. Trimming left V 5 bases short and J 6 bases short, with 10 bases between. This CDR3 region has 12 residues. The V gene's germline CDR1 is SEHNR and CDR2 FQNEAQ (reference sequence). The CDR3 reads CASSLSSSEAFF. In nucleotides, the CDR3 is TGTGCCAGCAGCCTATCAAGCTCTGAAGCTTTCTTT. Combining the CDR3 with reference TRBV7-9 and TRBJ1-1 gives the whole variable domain DTGVSQNPRHKITKRGQNVTFRCDPISEHNRLYWYRQTLGQGPEFLTYFQNEAQLEKSRLLSDRFSAERPKGSFSTLEIQRTEQGDSAMYLCASSLSSSEAFFGQGTRLTVV.

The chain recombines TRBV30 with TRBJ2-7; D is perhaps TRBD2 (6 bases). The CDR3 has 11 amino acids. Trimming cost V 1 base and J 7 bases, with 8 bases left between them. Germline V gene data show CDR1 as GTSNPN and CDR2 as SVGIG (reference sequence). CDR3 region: CAWSDGGEQYF. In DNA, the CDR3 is TGTGCCTGGAGTGACGGGGGTGAGCAGTACTTC. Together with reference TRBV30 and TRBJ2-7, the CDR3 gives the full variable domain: SQTIHQWPATLVQPVGSPLSLECTVEGTSNPNLYWYRQAAGRGLQLLFYSVGIGQISSEVPQNLSASRPQDRQFILSSKKLLLSDSGFYLCAWSDGGEQYFGPGTRLTVT.